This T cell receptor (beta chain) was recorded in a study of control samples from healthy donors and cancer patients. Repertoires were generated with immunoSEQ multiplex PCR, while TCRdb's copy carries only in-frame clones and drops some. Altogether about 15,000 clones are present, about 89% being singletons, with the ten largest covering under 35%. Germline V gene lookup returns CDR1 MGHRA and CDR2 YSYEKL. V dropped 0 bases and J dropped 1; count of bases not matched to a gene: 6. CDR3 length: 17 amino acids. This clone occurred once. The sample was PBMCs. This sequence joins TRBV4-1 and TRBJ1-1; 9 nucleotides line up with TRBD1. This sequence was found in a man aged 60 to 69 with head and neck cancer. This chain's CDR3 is CASSQEGQGVGNTEAFF. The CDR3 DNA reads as TGCGCCAGCAGCCAAGAGGGACAGGGCGTCGGGAACACTGAAGCTTTCTTT.